The sample holds a few counts of the clone carrying this T cell receptor (beta chain). Its antigen is as yet unknown. The data were produced by immunoSEQ multiplex PCR, yet TCRdb's version contains in-frame clones alone and is incomplete. The top ten clones hold around 1.1% of a sample with tens of thousands of clones, roughly 84% of them seen once. This specimen belongs to a study of OX40 agonist ivuxolimab in advanced cancers. Across the whole study: Patients received ivuxolimab, an agonistic anti-OX40 (CD134) antibody. The group had a mean age of 60 years, ranged from about 23 to 85, and was around 86% male.

CDR3 size: 13 residues. Trimming cost V 6 bases and J 7 bases; bases outside gene matches: 6. Germline V gene data show CDR1 as KGHSH and CDR2 as LQKENI. Overall study results and limits: The expanded peripheral T cells' antigen specificity was not determined. Some nonresponders additionally presented with little normalized T-cell clonal expansion.

The sequence derives from an adult with an advanced solid tumor such as melanoma, head and neck, liver or kidney cancer. The rearrangement joins TRBV18 to TRBJ1-2, with TRBD1 matching over 9 bases. This specimen consisted of CD4+ or CD8+ T cells sorted from blood, obtained in a trial of the OX40 agonist ivuxolimab. CDR3 region: CASSGGQGTGYTF. The CDR3 bases are TGTGCCAGCTCGGGTGGACAGGGGACTGGCTACACCTTC.